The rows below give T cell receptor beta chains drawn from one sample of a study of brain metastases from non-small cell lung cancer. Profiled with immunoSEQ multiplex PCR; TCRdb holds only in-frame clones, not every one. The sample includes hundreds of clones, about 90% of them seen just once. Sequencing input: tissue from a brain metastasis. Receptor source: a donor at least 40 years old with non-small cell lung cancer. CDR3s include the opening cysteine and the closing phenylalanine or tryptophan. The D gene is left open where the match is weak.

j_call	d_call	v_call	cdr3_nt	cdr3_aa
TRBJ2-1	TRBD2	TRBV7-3	TGTGCCAGCAGCTTCCTTAGCGGGGGGGCAAGTGAGCAGTTCTTC	CASSFLSGGASEQFF
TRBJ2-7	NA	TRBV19	TGTGCCAGCAGGAGGGGCGGCGAGCAGTACTTC	CASRRGGEQYF
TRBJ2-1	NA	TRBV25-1	TGTGCCAGCAGTGCGGCAGATAGAAATGAGCAGTTCTTC	CASSAADRNEQFF
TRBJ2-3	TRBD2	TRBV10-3	TGTGCCATCAGTGATGGGAGCGGGGGGGCTTCAGATACGCAGTATTTT	CAISDGSGGASDTQYF
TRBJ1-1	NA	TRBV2	TGTGCCAGCAGTGATGGGGGCCTGGGCACTGAAGCTTTCTTT	CASSDGGLGTEAFF
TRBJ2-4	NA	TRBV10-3	TGTGCCATCAGTGAGTCTCAACAGATGGAAAACATTCAGTACTTC	CAISESQQMENIQYF
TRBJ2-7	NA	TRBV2	TGTGCCAGCAGAAAAAGTTCTAGCGCCGCTGGGGAGCAGTACTTC	CASRKSSSAAGEQYF
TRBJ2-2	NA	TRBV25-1	TGTGCCACCCGCCCGGGGGGCTCGAACACCGGGGAGCTGTTTTTT	CATRPGGSNTGELFF
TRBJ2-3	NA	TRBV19	TGTGCCAGTAGTTTGGGACTCTCCCCAGATACGCAGTATTTT	CASSLGLSPDTQYF
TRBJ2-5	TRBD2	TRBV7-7	TGTGCCAGCAGCTTAGTTATGACTAGCGGGGGGCAAGAGACCCAGTACTTC	CASSLVMTSGGQETQYF
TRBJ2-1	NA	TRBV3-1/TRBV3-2	TGTGCCAGCAGCCAAGGAGAGAAGCGCCCCCCGCAGTTCTTC	CASSQGEKRPPQFF
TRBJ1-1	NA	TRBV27	TGTGCCAGCAGTTTACACAGGACGGGGAACACTGAAGCTTTCTTT	CASSLHRTGNTEAFF
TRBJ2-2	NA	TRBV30	TGTGCCTGGAGTGTCATCAGAAACACCGGGGAGCTGTTTTTT	CAWSVIRNTGELFF
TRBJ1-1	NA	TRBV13	TGTGCCAGCAGCTTTGGGGGTACTGAAGCTTTCTTT	CASSFGGTEAFF
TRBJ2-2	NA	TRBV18	TGTGCCAGCTCCGAAATTCCGGGGGCTAACACCGGGGAGCTGTTTTTT	CASSEIPGANTGELFF
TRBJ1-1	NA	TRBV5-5	TGTGCCAGCAGCTCAGGGGTCCCGGGGACTGAAGCTTTCTTT	CASSSGVPGTEAFF
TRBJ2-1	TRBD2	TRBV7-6	TGTGCCAGCAGCTCATCGGCCGGGAGGTACAATGAGCAGTTCTTC	CASSSSAGRYNEQFF
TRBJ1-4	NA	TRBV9	TGTGCCAGCAGCCAAGGGACTGGGGGGGCGTCTAATGAAAAACTGTTTTTT	CASSQGTGGASNEKLFF
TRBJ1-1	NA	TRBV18	TGTGCCAGCTCACCAGCTATTATGAACACTGAAGCTTTCTTT	CASSPAIMNTEAFF
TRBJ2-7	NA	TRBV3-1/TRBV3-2	TGTGCCAGCAGCTCGTGGGGGATCTTTAGTGCGCAGTACTTC	CASSSWGIFSAQYF
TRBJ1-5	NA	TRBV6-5	TGTGCCAGCAGTTACTCGAAGGATAGTTACAATCAGCCCCAGCATTTT	CASSYSKDSYNQPQHF